Presented here are 18 T cell receptor beta chains from one specimen sequenced in a study of T-cell memory formation after mild COVID-19. TCRdb re-analysed the 5' RACE reads in MiXCR, keeping a single row per CDR3 protein. The data hold about 250,000 distinct CDR3 sequences, with 15% to 17% observed a single time. The sample consisted of PBMCs or a T cell subset sorted from them (not recorded which). All receptors come from an adult woman who had mild COVID-19 (a few samples of this study predate the infection). Cell type and time point are not known.

The chain employs TRBV5-1 and TRBJ1-2; D ambiguous. The germline V gene encodes CDR1 SGHRS and CDR2 YFSETQ. The V and J ends lost 0 bases and 2 bases respectively, with 8 bases between them. There are 14 residues in the CDR3. The CDR3 coding sequence is TGCGCCAGCAGCTTGGAGGGCCACAACTATGGCTACACCTTC. This codes for CASSLEGHNYGYTF.

The genes are TRBV12-3 or TRBV12-4 and TRBJ2-7; D is possibly TRBD1 or TRBD2 (5 bases each). This CDR3 is built from 14 residues. V was shortened by 7 bases and J by 3 bases, with 16 bases between the two germline ends. The CDR3 coding sequence is TGTGCCAGCACCCTGAGAGGGGAAAGCTACGAGCAGTACTTC. Amino acid sequence: CASTLRGESYEQYF.

This clonotype was counted only a few times. The chain links TRBV5-1 to TRBJ2-7, with 12 bases aligning to TRBD2. From germline, CDR1 is SGHRS and CDR2 YFSETQ. Trimming removed 0 bases from V and 5 bases from J; junction bases left unmatched: 6. This CDR3 has 16 residues. The CDR3 protein is CASSLGKTSGGNEQYF. The CDR3 nucleotides read TGCGCCAGCAGCTTGGGGAAGACTAGCGGGGGCAACGAGCAGTACTTC. The full variable domain, with the rest looked up from reference TRBV5-1 and TRBJ2-7, is KAGVTQTPRYLIKTRGQQVTLSCSPISGHRSVSWYQQTPGQGLQFLFEYFSETQRNKGNFPGRFSGRQFSNSRSEMNVSTLELGDSALYLCASSLGKTSGGNEQYFGPGTRLTVT.

The gene calls are TRBV5-1 and TRBJ2-3; D unclear. The V gene lost 1 base and the J gene lost 2 bases, with 11 bases spanning the gap. Germline lookup yields CDR1 SGHRS and CDR2 YFSETQ. The CDR3 is made up of 15 amino acids. CDR3 in amino acids: CASSLQTAITDTQYF. CDR3 nucleotide sequence: TGCGCCAGCAGCTTGCAAACCGCCATCACAGATACGCAGTATTTT.

This clonotype came up many times. This chain links TRBV2 with TRBJ1-6, with D perhaps matching TRBD1 (5 bases). Looked up from germline, CDR1 is SNHLY and CDR2 is FYNNEI. V was shortened by 3 bases and J by 10 bases, with 16 bases between the two germline ends. This CDR3 contains 15 residues. Here the CDR3 DNA reads TGTGCCAGCAGTGAGTCGGGGGTCGGGGGATCACCCCTCCACTTT. It codes for CASSESGVGGSPLHF. Variable domain in full (rest from reference TRBV2 and TRBJ1-6): EPEVTQTPSHQVTQMGQEVILRCVPISNHLYFYWYRQILGQKVEFLVSFYNNEISEKSEIFDDQFSVERPDGSNFTLKIRSTKLEDSAMYFCASSESGVGGSPLHFGNGTRLTVT.

This chain connects TRBV18 to TRBJ2-7; 8 bases fit TRBD1. The CDR3 is 14 amino acids. From germline, CDR1 is KGHSH and CDR2 LQKENI. Trimming at V came to 4 bases and at J to 5 bases, leaving 7 bases not matched to a gene. The CDR3 here is CASSLRQGSHEQYF. DNA of the CDR3: TGTGCCAGCTCACTCCGACAGGGGTCCCACGAGCAGTACTTC.

The V gene is TRBV5-1, the J gene TRBJ1-1; D remains unclear. V was trimmed by 1 base and J by 0 bases, leaving 16 bases between them. Germline lookup yields CDR1 SGHRS and CDR2 YFSETQ. The CDR3 length is 17 residues. The CDR3 sequence: CASSLRPNFFMNTEAFF. The CDR3 bases are TGCGCCAGCAGCTTGAGGCCCAACTTTTTCATGAACACTGAAGCTTTCTTT.

This rearrangement joins TRBV29-1 to TRBJ2-7, with D perhaps TRBD2 (6 bases). The CDR3 contains 14 residues. V lost 2 bases and J 2 bases, leaving 13 bases between the germline ends. The germline V gene encodes CDR1 SQVTM and CDR2 ANQGSEA. Here the CDR3 reads CSVELRESTYEQYF. DNA for the CDR3: TGCAGCGTTGAACTACGGGAGTCGACCTACGAGCAGTACTTC.

The CDR3 DNA sequence: TGTGCCACCCAATCCGGGACAGGTTTCGAAGCTTTCTTT. It yields the protein CATQSGTGFEAFF. J is TRBJ1-1 and V is TRBV24-1, with TRBD1 matching over 8 bases. The germline CDR1 and CDR2 sequences are KGHDR and SFDVKD. The CDR3 has 13 residues. V shed 9 bases, J shed 8 bases, and the junction held 10 bases outside the gene matches.

This clonotype was observed at least ten times. This chain connects TRBV12-3 or TRBV12-4 to TRBJ2-7; 7 positions agree with TRBD1. Trimming at V came to 4 bases and at J to 0 bases, leaving 6 bases not matched to a gene. CDR3 length equals 15 residues. This CDR3 reads CASSSQGDISYEQYF. CDR3 nucleotide sequence: TGTGCCAGCAGTTCCCAGGGGGATATCTCCTACGAGCAGTACTTC.

The chain recombines TRBV19 with TRBJ1-1; D remains ambiguous. Trimming removed 4 bases at V and 1 base at J, with 13 bases between. The CDR3 runs to 15 residues. Germline V gene sequence: CDR1 LNHDA, CDR2 SQIVND (reference sequence). CDR3 sequence (DNA): TGTGCCAGTAGTACTCCGACCCGGGGGAACACTGAAGCTTTCTTT. Translating gives CASSTPTRGNTEAFF. The full variable domain, with the rest looked up from reference TRBV19 and TRBJ1-1, is DGGITQSPKYLFRKEGQNVTLSCEQNLNHDAMYWYRQDPGQGLRLIYYSQIVNDFQKGDIAEGYSVSREKKESFPLTVTSAQKNPTAFYLCASSTPTRGNTEAFFGQGTRLTVV.

This sequence joins TRBV5-1 and TRBJ2-7; D not certain. Trimming left V 1 base short and J 7 bases short, with 15 bases between. The CDR3 is 14 residues long. The germline V gene has CDR1 SGHRS and CDR2 YFSETQ. The CDR3 region has the DNA TGCGCCAGCAGCTTGTCACAGATCGTCATGGAGCAGTACTTC. Translating gives CASSLSQIVMEQYF.

The chain uses TRBV12-5 and TRBJ1-2, with unresolved D. Per germline, CDR1 LGHNT and CDR2 FRNRAP. Trimming took 6 bases from V and 2 from J, leaving 4 bases between them. The CDR3 runs 11 residues. CDR3 amino acids: CASGKNYGYTF. Written as DNA, the CDR3 is TGTGCTAGTGGGAAAAACTATGGCTACACCTTC. The full variable domain, its missing parts supplied by reference TRBV12-5 and TRBJ1-2, is DARVTQTPRHKVTEMGQEVTMRCQPILGHNTVFWYRQTMMQGLELLAYFRNRAPLDDSGMPKDRFSAEMPDATLATLKIQPSEPRDSAVYFCASGKNYGYTFGSGTRLTVV.

V usage is TRBV7-3 and J usage is TRBJ2-1, with 7 bases lining up with TRBD2. CDR1 and CDR2 from the germline V gene are SGHTA and FQGTGA. Trimming took 5 bases from V and 2 from J; bases not matched to a gene: 3. The CDR3 consists of 14 residues. CDR3 amino acids: CASSISGPYNEQFF. The CDR3 nucleotides read TGTGCCAGCAGCATTAGCGGGCCCTACAATGAGCAGTTCTTC.

This clonotype was observed a handful of times. This sequence joins TRBV19 and TRBJ1-5, with a weak D call TRBD1 (5 bases). Germline values: CDR1 LNHDA, CDR2 SQIVND (reference sequence). V lost 3 bases, J lost 2 bases, and 11 bases lay in between. There are 15 residues in the CDR3. The CDR3 reads CASSIGGAGNQPQHF. CDR3 DNA: TGTGCCAGTAGTATTGGAGGGGCTGGCAATCAGCCCCAGCATTTT.

There are a few counts of this clonotype. The CDR3 spells CAISDRTSSYEQYF. The CDR3 nucleotides read TGTGCCATCTCGGACAGGACTAGCTCCTACGAGCAGTACTTC. This chain joins TRBV10-3 and TRBJ2-7; the D gene could be TRBD1 or TRBD2 (7 bases each). The CDR3 spans 14 residues. The germline V and J ends were trimmed by 8 bases and 0 bases, with 14 bases remaining between them. Germline CDR1 ENHRY, CDR2 SYGVKD.

This clonotype was detected a few times. This rearrangement joins TRBV18 to TRBJ1-4; D is uncertain. V was cut by 3 bases and J by 7 bases, with 12 bases left in between. The CDR3 is 14 residues long. In germline, CDR1 is KGHSH, CDR2 LQKENI. The CDR3 DNA reads TGTGCCAGCTCACCGGCTTCCTGGGGTGAAAAACTGTTTTTT. Translated: CASSPASWGEKLFF.

The sample holds a few counts of this clonotype. The chain employs TRBV10-3 and TRBJ1-4; 8 bases map to TRBD1. The junction had 7 bases not matched to a gene; V was cut back by 6 bases and J by 4 bases. CDR1 ENHRY and CDR2 SYGVKD come from the germline V gene. This CDR3 comprises 15 residues. CDR3 residues: CAIRASGGVNEKLFF. DNA of the CDR3: TGTGCCATCAGGGCCTCAGGGGGCGTTAATGAAAAACTGTTTTTT.